These T cell receptor beta chains were read from a single sample in a study of regulatory T cells in long-lasting Graves disease. TCRdb analysed the multiplex PCR reads with MiXCR anew, one entry per CDR3 protein. The data contain about 470,000 distinct CDR3 sequences, roughly 16% of them seen just once; the ten biggest clones take up 9% to 15%. A further study also used this sample, focusing on T cells in Graves' hyperthyroidism and ophthalmopathy.

Sequences were derived from peripheral blood mononuclear cells (PBMCs), sampled at new diagnosis, from a patient treated with antithyroid drugs. The source is a man aged 40-49 years with Graves disease. Each CDR3 is given with its conserved first and last residue. Each record gives: clone size, J gene, V gene, D gene, CDR3 length, CDR3 DNA, CDR3 protein. The D gene is left open where the match is weak. Expanded clones are given a class, and other clones once, few, many or no size at all.

>many|TRBJ1-1|TRBV20-1|-|11
TGCAGTGCTACCCTCGGGACAAGAGCTTTCTTT
CSATLGTRAFF
>-|TRBJ1-1|TRBV12-3/TRBV12-4|TRBD1|16
TGTGCCAGCAGTTTTTGGGGACAGGGGAAGAACACTGAAGCTTTCTTT
CASSFWGQGKNTEAFF
>many|TRBJ1-4|TRBV2|TRBD1|14
TGTGCCAGCAGGACAGGGAGGGGTGGTGAAAAACTGTTTTTT
CASRTGRGGEKLFF
>-|TRBJ2-5|TRBV19|-|11
TGTGCCAGTAGTTCATACCAGACCCAGTACTTC
CASSSYQTQYF
>-|TRBJ1-6|TRBV5-1|TRBD1|14
TGCGCCAGCAGCCCCGGACAGGATTACTCACCCCTCCACTTT
CASSPGQDYSPLHF
>many|TRBJ1-1|TRBV20-1|-|13
TGCAGTGCCAGGCCTAACATGAACACTGAAGCTTTCTTT
CSARPNMNTEAFF
>many|TRBJ2-2|TRBV7-8|TRBD1|16
TGTGCCAGCAGCAAAACAGGGGTCGCGAACACCGGGGAGCTGTTTTTT
CASSKTGVANTGELFF
>few|TRBJ2-1|TRBV5-5|TRBD2|15
TGTGCCAGCAGCTTGGCTGGTAGCGGGGACAATGAGCAGTTCTTC
CASSLAGSGDNEQFF
>many|TRBJ2-1|TRBV28|TRBD2|16
TGTGCCAGCAGTTCCCCCGGACTAGCGGGGTTCATCGAGCAGTTCTTC
CASSSPGLAGFIEQFF
>-|TRBJ2-6|TRBV12-3/TRBV12-4|TRBD2|17
TGTGCCAGCAGTCTAGCGGGAGGGCCCCCTGGGGCCAACGTCCTGACTTTC
CASSLAGGPPGANVLTF
>many|TRBJ1-1|TRBV11-2|TRBD1|14
TGTGCCAGCAGCTTTGACAGGGCGGGAACTGAAGCTTTCTTT
CASSFDRAGTEAFF
>-|TRBJ2-7|TRBV10-3|TRBD1|14
TGTGCCATCAGGGGGACAGGGGCGGCGTACGAGCAGTACTTC
CAIRGTGAAYEQYF
>many|TRBJ1-5|TRBV6-1|-|16
TGTGCCAGCAGTGAACATCAGCTAGGGGCCGCCGAGCCCCAGCATTTT
CASSEHQLGAAEPQHF
>many|TRBJ2-1|TRBV5-1|TRBD2|21
TGCGCCAGCAGCTTGCTACCGGGACTAGCGGGCCTCCGGGGAATCAACAGTGAGCAGTTCTTC
CASSLLPGLAGLRGINSEQFF
>few|TRBJ2-1|TRBV7-2|-|13
TGTGCCAGCAGCCTTAAACTAGATGGAGAGCAGTTCTTC
CASSLKLDGEQFF
>many|TRBJ2-2|TRBV9|-|15
TGTGCCAGCAGCGTAGACGGGCGCGACACCGGGGAGCTGTTTTTT
CASSVDGRDTGELFF
>many|TRBJ2-5|TRBV3-1|-|15
TGTGCCAGCAGCTTAAACTACGAGTTGCGGGAGACCCAGTACTTC
CASSLNYELRETQYF
>few|TRBJ1-2|TRBV11-2|-|13
TGTGCCAGCAGCCCCGGGATTAACTATGGCTACACCTTC
CASSPGINYGYTF
>-|TRBJ1-1|TRBV7-9|-|15
TGTGCCAGCAGCTATACACCAAGTACGAACACTGAAGCTTTCTTT
CASSYTPSTNTEAFF
>few|TRBJ2-2|TRBV5-6|TRBD2|17
TGTGCCAGCAGCGCCCCATCGCGGCGGGAGGACACCGGGGAGCTGTTTTTT
CASSAPSRREDTGELFF
>many|TRBJ2-1|TRBV27|-|17
TGTGCCAGCAGTTTAATCAGGATGCAGGGCTCCTACAATGAGCAGTTCTTC
CASSLIRMQGSYNEQFF
>-|TRBJ2-7|TRBV28|TRBD1|15
TGTGCCAGCAGTTTCTATGGGACAGGGATTAACGAGCAGTACTTC
CASSFYGTGINEQYF
>few|TRBJ2-7|TRBV25-1|-|12
TGTGCCAGCAGAAAAAGCCGATACGAGCAGTACTTC
CASRKSRYEQYF
>few|TRBJ1-5|TRBV20-1|TRBD1|15
TGCAGTGCTAGACGGACAGGGGGCATTTCGCAGCCCCAGCATTTT
CSARRTGGISQPQHF
>-|TRBJ1-4|TRBV6-2/TRBV6-3|-|15
TGTGCCAGCAGTTCCCGGGGCACAACTAATGAAAAACTGTTTTTT
CASSSRGTTNEKLFF
>-|TRBJ2-1|TRBV5-1|TRBD1|16
TGCGCCAGCAGCTTAAACAGGGGGCAATCGGGCAATGAGCAGTTCTTC
CASSLNRGQSGNEQFF
>many|TRBJ2-3|TRBV6-5|TRBD1|17
TGTGCCAGCAGTTACACGGGACAGGGTGCCCCCACAGATACGCAGTATTTT
CASSYTGQGAPTDTQYF
>few|TRBJ1-2|TRBV20-1|TRBD1|13
TGCAGTGCTAGACTTGTGCAGGACAGGGGCTACACCTTC
CSARLVQDRGYTF
>many|TRBJ2-1|TRBV5-1|TRBD1|14
TGCGCCAGCAGCTTGATACAGGGGGCGGGCGAGCAGTTCTTC
CASSLIQGAGEQFF
>few|TRBJ2-1|TRBV2|-|13
TGTGCCAGCCCGACTAGGAGGGGCAATGAGCAGTTCTTC
CASPTRRGNEQFF
>many|TRBJ1-2|TRBV27|TRBD1|15
TGTGCCAGCAGGGCCACCGGGACAGGGGTATATGGCTACACCTTC
CASRATGTGVYGYTF
>few|TRBJ2-2|TRBV24-1|-|18
TGTGCCACCAGTGATTTTAGAGGAAAGGGGGCGAACACCGGGGAGCTGTTTTTT
CATSDFRGKGANTGELFF
>many|TRBJ2-7|TRBV5-1|-|13
TGTGCCAGCAGGGTCGCGGGGTTATACGAGCAGTACTTC
CASRVAGLYEQYF
>few|TRBJ2-7|TRBV19|-|15
TGTGCCGGTAGTATATCGGGGGAAGTCTCCTACGAGCAGTACTTC
CAGSISGEVSYEQYF
>-|TRBJ1-5|TRBV6-1|TRBD1|16
TGTGCCAGCAGTCGTAAAACAGGGGATAGCAATCAGCCCCAGCATTTT
CASSRKTGDSNQPQHF
>-|TRBJ2-1|TRBV12-3/TRBV12-4|TRBD2|15
TGTGCCAGCACTCTACTAGCGGGTCCCGGTAATGAGCAGTTCTTC
CASTLLAGPGNEQFF
>many|TRBJ2-5|TRBV11-1|-|13
TGTGCCAGCGGCGGCTTGATACAAGAGACCCAGTACTTC
CASGGLIQETQYF
>-|TRBJ2-1|TRBV20-1|-|13
TGCAGTGCTAGACCCCCAGAGGGAGATGAGCAGTTCTTC
CSARPPEGDEQFF
>many|TRBJ1-5|TRBV19|-|15
TGTGCCAGTAGTATAGTCTGGGACAGCAATCAGCCCCAGCATTTT
CASSIVWDSNQPQHF
>many|TRBJ2-4|TRBV2|TRBD1|14
TGTGCCAGCGGACGGGGACAGGGGAAAAACATTCAGTACTTC
CASGRGQGKNIQYF
>-|TRBJ2-1|TRBV20-1|TRBD1|13
TGCAGTGCAGGGGACAGGGTGTTGAATGAGCAGTTCTTC
CSAGDRVLNEQFF
>-|TRBJ1-1|TRBV19|-|13
TGTGCCAGTAGTCTCCAAAGGGATTCTGAAGCTTTCTTT
CASSLQRDSEAFF
>-|TRBJ2-3|TRBV5-1|TRBD1|14
TGCGCCAGCAGCAGGGACAGGGCGGAAGATACGCAGTATTTT
CASSRDRAEDTQYF
>many|TRBJ1-2|TRBV7-3|TRBD1|14
TGTGCCAGCAGCGTAGACAGGGGGATGCGAGGCTACACCTTC
CASSVDRGMRGYTF
>few|TRBJ1-5|TRBV20-1|-|15
TGCAGTGCTAGAGATTGGGGCCTCTCAAATCAGCCCCAGCATTTT
CSARDWGLSNQPQHF
>many|TRBJ2-5|TRBV9|TRBD2|15
TGTGCCAGCAGCCTTACTAGCGGGAAGCAAGAGACCCAGTACTTC
CASSLTSGKQETQYF
>few|TRBJ2-1|TRBV19|-|15
TGTGCCAGTAGTATTTCGGTGAGCTCCTACAATGAGCAGTTCTTC
CASSISVSSYNEQFF
>-|TRBJ2-6|TRBV6-1|-|13
TGTGCCAGCAAGGTGCCTGGGGCCAACGTCCTGACTTTC
CASKVPGANVLTF
>-|TRBJ2-7|TRBV27|-|15
TGTGCCAGCAGTTTATCTGCGGGGGCGCGAAACGAGCAGTACTTC
CASSLSAGARNEQYF